The subject of this entry is one T cell receptor (beta chain). After removal of 5 bases from V and 6 bases from J, the junction contained 9 bases not matched to a gene. The length of the CDR3 is 15 residues. Germline CDR1 SGHAT, CDR2 FQNNGV. The isolated RNA, all of it, was reverse transcribed, so expressed TCRB transcripts were what got sequenced. Using immunoSEQ multiplex PCR, the repertoire was profiled, and TCRdb retains in-frame clones only, with some absent. The data hold 250,000 to 400,000 clones, with roughly 15% observed a single time. This entry belongs to a study of beta chain features in type 1 diabetes. Study as a whole: Healthy donors resembled patients in age, gender and cell yields. Sorted cells numbering around 100,000,000 were examined across all samples.

The chain joins TRBV11-2 to TRBJ2-7, with 11 positions matching TRBD1. Sequenced input: central memory CD4+ T cells from blood. The sequence came from a man younger than 40 in good health. The CDR3, as DNA: TGTGCCAGCAGCCCCCGAACCGGGACAGGGGGCGAGCAGTACTTC. Its protein product is CASSPRTGTGGEQYF.